This T cell receptor (beta chain) was sequenced in a study of cytotoxic CD8 clonotypes in ibrutinib-treated CLL. Repertoires were generated with immunoSEQ multiplex PCR, while TCRdb's copy carries only in-frame clones and drops some. Of about 12,000 clones listed, around 82% are singletons. From germline, CDR1 is SEHNR and CDR2 FQNEAQ (reference sequence). The CDR3 sequence is 15 residues long. Trimming took off 3 bases at V and 1 base at J, with 12 bases between the two ends. This clone was counted a few times. The starting material was PBMCs, obtained at disease progression, from a patient treated with ibrutinib. The sequence was obtained from a human donor with chronic lymphocytic leukemia. V usage is TRBV7-9 and J usage is TRBJ1-1, with D tentatively TRBD1 (5 bases). CDR3 region: CASSLDDSPNTEAFF. CDR3 nucleotide sequence: TGTGCCAGCAGCTTGGATGACAGTCCGAACACTGAAGCTTTCTTT.